The 5 T cell receptor beta chains listed next were all sequenced from one sample in a study of blood T cells in healthy people across ages. Together with a sample-barcoded 5' primer, a J-beta primer mix was included in a second PCR lasting about 7 to 11 cycles. TCRdb reprocessed the 5' RACE reads with MiXCR, giving one entry per CDR3 protein. The data show hundreds of thousands of distinct CDR3 sequences, with approximately 60% seen just once and roughly 25% held by the top ten. The sequencing sample was made of blood. These receptors were obtained from a man aged 40-55 years in good health.

This clonotype was seen a few times. This rearrangement joins TRBV5-1 to TRBJ2-5; D perhaps matches TRBD1 (6 bases). The CDR3 consists of 18 residues. Looked up from germline, CDR1 is SGHRS and CDR2 is YFSETQ. V lost 4 bases and J lost 1, with 23 bases in between. This chain's CDR3 is CASSVLLDVGGAQETQYF. DNA of the CDR3: TGCGCCAGCAGCGTCCTCCTCGACGTTGGGGGCGCCCAAGAGACCCAGTACTTC.

This rearrangement joins TRBV14 to TRBJ1-1; tentative D call: TRBD1 (5 bases). Germline CDR1 is SGHDN and CDR2 is FVKESK. V was cut by 0 bases and J by 3 bases, with 20 bases left in between. This CDR3 has 18 amino acids. The CDR3 spells CASSQDLGWGVEDTEAFF. The CDR3 nucleotides are TGTGCCAGCAGCCAAGATCTAGGTTGGGGGGTCGAGGACACTGAAGCTTTCTTT. Variable domain in full (rest from reference TRBV14 and TRBJ1-1): EAGVTQFPSHSVIEKGQTVTLRCDPISGHDNLYWYRRVMGKEIKFLLHFVKESKQDESGMPNNRFLAERTGGTYSTLKVQPAELEDSGVYFCASSQDLGWGVEDTEAFFGQGTRLTVV.

This chain connects TRBV27 to TRBJ1-2; a weak D match, TRBD1 (6 bases). CDR3 length equals 13 residues. V was cut by 5 bases and J by 7 bases, with 14 bases left in between. Germline values: CDR1 MNHEY, CDR2 SMNVEV (reference sequence). The chain's CDR3 is CASSLANRAGYTF. CDR3 nucleotide sequence: TGTGCCAGCAGTCTAGCAAACAGGGCTGGCTACACCTTC.

This clonotype turned up a few times. The chain recombines TRBV6-2 or TRBV6-3 with TRBJ2-1, with TRBD2 matching 16 bases. The CDR3 runs to 20 residues. Germline CDR1 and CDR2: MNHEY and SVGEGT. V was clipped by 7 bases and J by 1 base; unmatched bases: 13. The CDR3 region is CASTEPPGTSGRGSYNEQFF. The CDR3 DNA reads as TGTGCCAGCACCGAACCCCCCGGGACTAGCGGGAGGGGTTCCTACAATGAGCAGTTCTTC.

The genes are TRBV5-1 and TRBJ2-7; maybe TRBD1 (5 bases). Germline lookup yields CDR1 SGHRS and CDR2 YFSETQ. The CDR3 sequence is 15 residues long. V lost 6 bases and J lost 3, with 19 bases in between. The CDR3, as DNA: TGCGCCAGCACCGAAATGACAGCATCCAACTACGAGCAGTACTTC. Translated, it gives CASTEMTASNYEQYF.